This is a list of T cell receptor beta chains from one sample in a study of beta chain features in type 1 diabetes. The protocol was immunoSEQ multiplex PCR, while the TCRdb copy is restricted to in-frame clones and leaves out a portion. The table has around 340,000 clones, about 20% seen once. Sequencing was performed on naive CD4+ T cells from blood. The receptors derive from a woman aged 18-35 years in good health. The CDR3 runs from the conserved cysteine through the conserved F or W. Fields, in order: D gene, J gene, CDR3 length, V gene, clone size, CDR3 protein, CDR3 DNA. A D gene is named only where the DNA matches it firmly. Clone size is given for some rows only: seen once, a few or many times, or a class if the clone is expanded.

TRBD1,TRBJ2-2,16,TRBV4-2,few,CASSQHSGGRTGELFF,TGTGCCAGCAGCCAACATTCAGGGGGCCGGACCGGGGAGCTGTTTTTT
TRBD2,TRBJ2-1,14,TRBV29-1,.,CSVSAGLAGAEQFF,TGCAGCGTTTCCGCGGGACTAGCGGGAGCTGAGCAGTTCTTC
.,TRBJ2-1,17,TRBV21-1,.,CASRADWRGPSYNEQFF,TGTGCCAGCAGAGCAGATTGGCGGGGGCCCTCCTACAATGAGCAGTTCTTC
TRBD2,TRBJ2-7,16,TRBV7-2,.,CASSAYFLSGSYEQYF,TGTGCCAGCAGCGCCTACTTCCTTAGCGGGAGCTACGAGCAGTACTTC
TRBD2,TRBJ2-1,16,TRBV4-1,.,CASSQGPLAGVNEQFF,TGCGCCAGCAGCCAAGGGCCACTAGCGGGGGTCAATGAGCAGTTCTTC
.,TRBJ2-5,14,TRBV4-2,.,CASSQGGGEETQYF,TGTGCCAGCAGCCAAGGCGGGGGCGAGGAGACCCAGTACTTC
.,TRBJ2-7,11,TRBV11-2,.,CASSRSYEQYF,TGTGCCAGCAGCCGCTCCTACGAGCAGTACTTC
TRBD1,TRBJ2-3,18,TRBV5-1,few,CASSFAPRQGLSTDTQYF,TGCGCCAGCAGCTTCGCCCCTAGACAGGGGTTGAGCACAGATACGCAGTATTTT
.,TRBJ2-3,13,TRBV29-1,few,CSVATDTSDTQYF,TGCAGCGTTGCGACGGACACCTCAGATACGCAGTATTTT
.,TRBJ1-3,13,TRBV29-1,.,CSVRGASRNTIYF,TGCAGCGTTCGGGGGGCAAGCCGAAACACCATATATTTT
.,TRBJ2-2,16,TRBV9,.,CASSVQTRPVGGELFF,TGTGCCAGCAGCGTTCAGACTCGCCCCGTGGGCGGGGAGCTGTTTTTT
TRBD2,TRBJ2-7,14,TRBV6-1,.,CASNELAGADEQYF,TGTGCCAGCAACGAACTAGCGGGAGCCGACGAGCAGTACTTC
.,TRBJ1-1,10,TRBV30,.,CAWSALEAFF,TGTGCCTGGAGTGCCCTTGAAGCTTTCTTT
.,TRBJ2-1,12,TRBV2,.,CASSEARDPGFF,TGTGCCAGCAGCGAAGCCCGGGATCCGGGTTTCTTC
.,TRBJ1-6,17,TRBV13,.,CASSLGRVSSYNSPLHF,TGTGCCAGCAGCTTAGGCCGGGTCAGCTCCTATAATTCACCCCTCCACTTT
.,TRBJ2-6,15,TRBV14,.,CASSLQVSGANVLTF,TGTGCCAGCAGCCTACAGGTATCTGGGGCCAACGTCCTGACTTTC
.,TRBJ2-7,14,TRBV7-2,few,CASSPYQGFYEQYF,TGTGCCAGCAGCCCCTACCAGGGCTTCTACGAGCAGTACTTC
TRBD1,TRBJ1-2,16,TRBV6-1,.,CASSEEDRGLIYGYTF,TGTGCCAGCAGTGAGGAGGACAGGGGGCTGATCTATGGCTACACCTTC
TRBD1,TRBJ2-1,15,TRBV5-1,.,CASSLAQGAWNEQFF,TGCGCCAGCAGCTTGGCTCAGGGGGCATGGAATGAGCAGTTCTTC
TRBD2,TRBJ2-1,16,TRBV7-2,few,CASSPRGGSGRNEQFF,TGTGCCAGCAGCCCCCGGGGGGGTAGCGGGAGGAATGAGCAGTTCTTC
TRBD2,TRBJ2-2,17,TRBV4-2,.,CASSQAGRGKNTGELFF,TGTGCCAGCAGCCAAGCTGGGCGGGGGAAAAACACCGGGGAGCTGTTTTTT
.,TRBJ2-7,13,TRBV11-1,.,CASRGTSPYEQYF,TGTGCCAGCAGGGGCACGAGCCCCTACGAGCAGTACTTC
TRBD1,TRBJ2-7,14,TRBV5-1,.,CASRPPGQGYEQYF,TGCGCCAGCAGGCCGCCGGGACAGGGTTACGAGCAGTACTTC
.,TRBJ2-4,14,TRBV4-1,.,CASSQGLAKNIQYF,TGCGCCAGCAGCCAAGGGCTAGCCAAAAACATTCAGTACTTC
.,TRBJ2-4,14,TRBV5-6,.,CASSFGGATNIQYF,TGTGCCAGCAGCTTTGGAGGGGCGACAAACATTCAGTACTTC
.,TRBJ1-5,16,TRBV7-2,.,CASSLWDTLPNQPQHF,TGTGCCAGCAGCTTATGGGACACCTTACCCAATCAGCCCCAGCATTTT
TRBD2,TRBJ2-1,16,TRBV7-9,.,CASSSMTSGGPNEQFF,TGTGCCAGCAGCTCTATGACTAGCGGGGGCCCCAATGAGCAGTTCTTC
.,TRBJ1-2,14,TRBV7-6,.,CASSLGRGEGGYTF,TGTGCCAGCAGCCTCGGGAGGGGGGAAGGGGGCTACACCTTC
.,TRBJ2-1,14,TRBV14,few,CASSQALAGNEQFF,TGTGCCAGCAGCCAAGCACTAGCCGGCAATGAGCAGTTCTTC
.,TRBJ1-4,15,TRBV19,few,CASSPYRETNEKLFF,TGTGCCAGTAGCCCCTACAGGGAAACTAATGAAAAACTGTTTTTT
TRBD1,TRBJ2-3,14,TRBV5-6,few,CASSSGQGTDTQYF,TGTGCCAGCAGCTCCGGACAGGGGACAGATACGCAGTATTTT
.,TRBJ2-1,20,TRBV1,.,CTSSSQAGQGGENNNNEQFF,TGCACCAGCAGCTCCCAGGCGGGTCAAGGTGGGGAAAACAACAACAATGAGCAGTTCTTC
.,TRBJ2-3,13,TRBV30,.,CAWSVRGPDTQYF,TGTGCCTGGAGTGTAAGGGGCCCAGATACGCAGTATTTT
.,TRBJ2-5,12,TRBV19,few,CASTDRRGTQYF,TGTGCCAGTACCGATCGCCGGGGGACCCAGTACTTC
.,TRBJ2-3,13,TRBV30,few,CAWTRTSTDTQYF,TGTGCCTGGACCCGGACTAGCACAGATACGCAGTATTTT
.,TRBJ1-1,12,TRBV29-1,few,CSVVADFTEAFF,TGCAGCGTTGTAGCGGACTTCACTGAAGCTTTCTTT
.,TRBJ2-5,12,TRBV30,few,CAWSDRGKTQYF,TGTGCCTGGAGTGACAGAGGGAAGACCCAGTACTTC
TRBD2,TRBJ2-3,13,TRBV30,.,CASGLAGVLAQYF,TGTGCCTCGGGACTAGCGGGCGTTCTAGCGCAGTATTTT
.,TRBJ1-2,14,TRBV6-5,.,CASRLVEGAFGYTF,TGTGCCAGCAGGCTGGTTGAAGGGGCCTTTGGCTACACCTTC
TRBD1,TRBJ2-1,13,TRBV13,few,CASSDREYNEQFF,TGTGCCAGTTCGGACAGGGAGTACAATGAGCAGTTCTTC
TRBD2,TRBJ2-3,15,TRBV7-8,.,CASSLGGGTTDTQYF,TGTGCCAGCAGCTTAGGCGGGGGGACCACAGATACGCAGTATTTT
.,TRBJ1-5,14,TRBV7-9,few,CASSLRGENQPQHF,TGTGCCAGCAGCTTAAGGGGTGAGAATCAGCCCCAGCATTTT
.,TRBJ1-1,15,TRBV27,.,CASSLVGTTNTEAFF,TGTGCCAGCAGTTTAGTAGGGACAACTAACACTGAAGCTTTCTTT